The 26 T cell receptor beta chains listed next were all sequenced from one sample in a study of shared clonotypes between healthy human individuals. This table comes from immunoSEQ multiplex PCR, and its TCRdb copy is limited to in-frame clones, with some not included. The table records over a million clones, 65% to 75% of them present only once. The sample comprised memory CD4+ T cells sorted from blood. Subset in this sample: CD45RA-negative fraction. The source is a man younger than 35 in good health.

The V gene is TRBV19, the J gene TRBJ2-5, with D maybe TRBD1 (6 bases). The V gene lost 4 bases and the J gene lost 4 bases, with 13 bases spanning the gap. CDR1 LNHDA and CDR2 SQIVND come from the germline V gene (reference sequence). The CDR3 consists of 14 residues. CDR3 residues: CASSTIQGAETQYF. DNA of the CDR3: TGTGCCAGTAGTACCATACAGGGTGCAGAGACCCAGTACTTC.

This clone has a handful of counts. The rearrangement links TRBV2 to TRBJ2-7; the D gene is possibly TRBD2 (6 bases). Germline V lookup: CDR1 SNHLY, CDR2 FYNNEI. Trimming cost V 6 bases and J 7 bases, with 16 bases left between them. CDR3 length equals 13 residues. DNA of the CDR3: TGTGCCAGCAGACAGGACTCACGGGGGGAGCAGTACTTC. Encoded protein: CASRQDSRGEQYF.

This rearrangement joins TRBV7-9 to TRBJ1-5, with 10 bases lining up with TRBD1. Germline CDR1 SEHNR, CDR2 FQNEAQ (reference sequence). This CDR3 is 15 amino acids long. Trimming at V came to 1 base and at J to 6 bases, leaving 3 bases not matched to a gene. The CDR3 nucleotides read TGTGCCAGCAGCTTAGGACAGGGGGCCTTTCAGCCCCAGCATTTT. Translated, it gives CASSLGQGAFQPQHF.

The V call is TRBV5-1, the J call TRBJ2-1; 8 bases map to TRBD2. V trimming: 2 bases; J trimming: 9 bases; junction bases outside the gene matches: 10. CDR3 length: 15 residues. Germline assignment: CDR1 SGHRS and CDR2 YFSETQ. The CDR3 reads CASSFDLAGYSEQFF. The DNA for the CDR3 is TGCGCCAGCAGCTTCGATCTAGCGGGTTATAGTGAGCAGTTCTTC.

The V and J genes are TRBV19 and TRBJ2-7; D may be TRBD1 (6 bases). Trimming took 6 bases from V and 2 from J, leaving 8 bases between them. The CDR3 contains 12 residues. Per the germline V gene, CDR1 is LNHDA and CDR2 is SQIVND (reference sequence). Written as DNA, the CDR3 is TGTGCCAGTAGCACAGGGACCTACGAGCAGTACTTC. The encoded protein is CASSTGTYEQYF.

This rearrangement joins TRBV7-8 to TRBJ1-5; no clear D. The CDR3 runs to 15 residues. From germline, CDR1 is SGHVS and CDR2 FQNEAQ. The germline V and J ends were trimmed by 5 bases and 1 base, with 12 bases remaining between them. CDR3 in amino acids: CASSLDLGSNQPQHF. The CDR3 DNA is TGTGCCAGCAGCCTTGACCTAGGGAGCAATCAGCCCCAGCATTTT.

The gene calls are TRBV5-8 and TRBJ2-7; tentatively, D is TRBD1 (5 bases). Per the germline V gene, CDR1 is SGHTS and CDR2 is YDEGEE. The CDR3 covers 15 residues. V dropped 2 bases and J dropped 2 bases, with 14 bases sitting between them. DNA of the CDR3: TGTGCCAGCAGCTTTCGACAGCTAAAGACCTACGAGCAGTACTTC. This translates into CASSFRQLKTYEQYF.

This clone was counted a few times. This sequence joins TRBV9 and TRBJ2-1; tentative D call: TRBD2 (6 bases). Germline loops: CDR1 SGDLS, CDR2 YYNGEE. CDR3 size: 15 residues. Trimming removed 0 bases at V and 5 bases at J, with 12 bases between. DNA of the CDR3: TGTGCCAGCAGCGTAGTAGCGGATAACCACAATGAGCAGTTCTTC. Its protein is CASSVVADNHNEQFF.

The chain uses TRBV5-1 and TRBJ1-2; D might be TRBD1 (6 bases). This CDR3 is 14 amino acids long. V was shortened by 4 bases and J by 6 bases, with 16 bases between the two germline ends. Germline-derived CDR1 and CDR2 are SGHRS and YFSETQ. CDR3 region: CASSRRSGADGYTF. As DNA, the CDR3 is TGCGCCAGCAGCAGGAGGTCAGGGGCCGATGGCTACACCTTC.

CDR3 sequence reads: CASSHPQGGAFF. In nucleotides, the CDR3 is TGTGCCAGCAGCCATCCACAGGGGGGAGCTTTCTTT. The V gene is TRBV6-6, the J gene TRBJ1-1, with 8 bases matching TRBD1. Trimming removed 6 bases from V and 10 bases from J; junction bases left unmatched: 7. This CDR3 spans 12 amino acids. CDR1 is MNHNY and CDR2 is SVGAGI in the germline V gene (reference sequence).

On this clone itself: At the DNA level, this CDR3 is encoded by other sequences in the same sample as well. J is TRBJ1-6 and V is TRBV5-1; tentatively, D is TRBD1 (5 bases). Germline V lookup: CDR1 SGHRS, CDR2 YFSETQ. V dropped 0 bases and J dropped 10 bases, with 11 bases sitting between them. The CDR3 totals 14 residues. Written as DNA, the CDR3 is TGCGCCAGCAGCTTGGGTCAGGGTGGCTCACCCCTCCACTTT. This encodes CASSLGQGGSPLHF. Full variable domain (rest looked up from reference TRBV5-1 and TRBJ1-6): KAGVTQTPRYLIKTRGQQVTLSCSPISGHRSVSWYQQTPGQGLQFLFEYFSETQRNKGNFPGRFSGRQFSNSRSEMNVSTLELGDSALYLCASSLGQGGSPLHFGNGTRLTVT.

CDR3 DNA sequence: TGTGCCACCGAGCGGGAGGGCCGGGACACCGGGGAGCTGTTTTTT. Amino acids: CATEREGRDTGELFF. This chain joins TRBV10-3 and TRBJ2-2, with 10 bases lining up with TRBD2. Losses at the gene ends were 10 bases for V and 3 bases for J; bases not matched to a gene: 8. The CDR3 has 15 residues. Germline-derived CDR1 and CDR2 are ENHRY and SYGVKD.

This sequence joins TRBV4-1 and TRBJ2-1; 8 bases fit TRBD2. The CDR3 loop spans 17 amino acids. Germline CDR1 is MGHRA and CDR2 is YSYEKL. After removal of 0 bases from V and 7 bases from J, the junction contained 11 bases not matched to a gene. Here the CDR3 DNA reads TGCGCCAGCAGCCAAGAAGGGGGTGGCGGGAGGAGGAATGAGCAGTTCTTC. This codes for CASSQEGGGGRRNEQFF.

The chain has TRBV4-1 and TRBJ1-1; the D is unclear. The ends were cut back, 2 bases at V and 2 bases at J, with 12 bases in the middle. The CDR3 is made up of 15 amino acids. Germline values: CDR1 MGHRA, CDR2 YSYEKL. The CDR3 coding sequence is TGCGCCAGCAGCCAATTTACGGAGACCAACACTGAAGCTTTCTTT. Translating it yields CASSQFTETNTEAFF.

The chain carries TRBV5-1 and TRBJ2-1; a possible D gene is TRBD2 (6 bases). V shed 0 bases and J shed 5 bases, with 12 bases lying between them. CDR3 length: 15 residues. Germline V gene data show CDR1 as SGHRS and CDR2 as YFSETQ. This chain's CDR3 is CASSLVGGPNNEQFF. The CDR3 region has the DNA TGCGCCAGCAGCTTGGTGGGGGGTCCCAACAATGAGCAGTTCTTC.

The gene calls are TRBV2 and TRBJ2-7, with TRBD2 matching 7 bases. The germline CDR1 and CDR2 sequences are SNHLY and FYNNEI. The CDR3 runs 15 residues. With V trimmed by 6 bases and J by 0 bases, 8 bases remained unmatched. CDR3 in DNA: TGTGCCAGCAGGGGGGACTACCGCGGCTCCTACGAGCAGTACTTC. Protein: CASRGDYRGSYEQYF.

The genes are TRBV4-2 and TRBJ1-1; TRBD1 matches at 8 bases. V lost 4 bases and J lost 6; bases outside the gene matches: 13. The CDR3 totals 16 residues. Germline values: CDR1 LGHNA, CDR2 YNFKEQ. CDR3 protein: CASSPATAGGLAEAFF. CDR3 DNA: TGTGCCAGCAGCCCGGCTACGGCAGGGGGCTTGGCTGAAGCTTTCTTT.

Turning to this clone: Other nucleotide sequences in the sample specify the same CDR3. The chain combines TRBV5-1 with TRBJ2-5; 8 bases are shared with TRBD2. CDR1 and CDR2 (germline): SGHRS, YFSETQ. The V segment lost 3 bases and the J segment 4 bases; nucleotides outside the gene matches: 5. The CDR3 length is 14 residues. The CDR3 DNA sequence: TGCGCCAGCAGCTCGGGACTAGTTTCAGAGACCCAGTACTTC. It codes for CASSSGLVSETQYF.

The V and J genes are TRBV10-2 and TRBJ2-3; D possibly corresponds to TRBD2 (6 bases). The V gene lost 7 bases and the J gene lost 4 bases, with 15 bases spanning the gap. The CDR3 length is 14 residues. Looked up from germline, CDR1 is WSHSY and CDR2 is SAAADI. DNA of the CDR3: TGCGCCAGCACGGTTAGGACTACAGCAGATACGCAGTATTTT. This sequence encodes CASTVRTTADTQYF.

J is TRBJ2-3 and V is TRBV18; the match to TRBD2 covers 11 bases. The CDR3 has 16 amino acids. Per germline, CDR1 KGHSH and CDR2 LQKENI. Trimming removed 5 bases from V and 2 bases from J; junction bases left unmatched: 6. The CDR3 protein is CASSSQTSGITDTQYF. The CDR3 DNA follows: TGTGCCAGCTCATCCCAGACTAGCGGGATCACAGATACGCAGTATTTT.

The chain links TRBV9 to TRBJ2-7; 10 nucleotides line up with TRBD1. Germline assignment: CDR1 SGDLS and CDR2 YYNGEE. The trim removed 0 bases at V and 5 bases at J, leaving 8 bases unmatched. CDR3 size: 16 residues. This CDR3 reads CASSVGLGQGLNEQYF. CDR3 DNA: TGTGCCAGCAGCGTAGGTCTGGGACAGGGGCTGAACGAGCAGTACTTC.

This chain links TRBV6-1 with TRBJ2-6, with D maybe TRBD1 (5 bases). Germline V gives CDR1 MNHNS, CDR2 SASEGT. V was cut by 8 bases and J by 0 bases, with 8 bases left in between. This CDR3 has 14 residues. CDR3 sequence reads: CASLDTSGANVLTF. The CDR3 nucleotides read TGTGCCAGCTTGGACACCTCTGGGGCCAACGTCCTGACTTTC.

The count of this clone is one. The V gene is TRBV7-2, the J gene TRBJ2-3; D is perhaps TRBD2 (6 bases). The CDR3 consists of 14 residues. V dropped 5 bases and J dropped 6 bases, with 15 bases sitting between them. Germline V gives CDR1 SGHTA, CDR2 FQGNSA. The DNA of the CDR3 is TGTGCCAGCAGCCTGGACTATACTCGGGATACGCAGTATTTT. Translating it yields CASSLDYTRDTQYF.

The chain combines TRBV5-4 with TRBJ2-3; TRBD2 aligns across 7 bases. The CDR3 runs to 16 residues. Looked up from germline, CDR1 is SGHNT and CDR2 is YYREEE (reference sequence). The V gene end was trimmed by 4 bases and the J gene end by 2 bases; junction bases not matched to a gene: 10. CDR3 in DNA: TGTGCCAGCAGCCTCCGCTGGGGGGGTAACACAGATACGCAGTATTTT. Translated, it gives CASSLRWGGNTDTQYF.

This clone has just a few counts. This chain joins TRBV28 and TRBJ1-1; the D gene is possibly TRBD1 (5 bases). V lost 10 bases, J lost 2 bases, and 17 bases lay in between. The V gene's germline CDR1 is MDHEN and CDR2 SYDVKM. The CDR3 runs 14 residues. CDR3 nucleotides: TGTGCCACCACGGGGGGACGGCGAAACACTGAAGCTTTCTTT. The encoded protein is CATTGGRRNTEAFF.

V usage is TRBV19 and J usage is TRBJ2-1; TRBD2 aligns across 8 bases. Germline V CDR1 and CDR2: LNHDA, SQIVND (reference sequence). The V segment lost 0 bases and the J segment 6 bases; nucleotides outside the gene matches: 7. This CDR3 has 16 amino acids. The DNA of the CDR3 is TGTGCCAGTAGTATAGAGGGCGGGAGGACCCGCAATGAGCAGTTCTTC. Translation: CASSIEGGRTRNEQFF.